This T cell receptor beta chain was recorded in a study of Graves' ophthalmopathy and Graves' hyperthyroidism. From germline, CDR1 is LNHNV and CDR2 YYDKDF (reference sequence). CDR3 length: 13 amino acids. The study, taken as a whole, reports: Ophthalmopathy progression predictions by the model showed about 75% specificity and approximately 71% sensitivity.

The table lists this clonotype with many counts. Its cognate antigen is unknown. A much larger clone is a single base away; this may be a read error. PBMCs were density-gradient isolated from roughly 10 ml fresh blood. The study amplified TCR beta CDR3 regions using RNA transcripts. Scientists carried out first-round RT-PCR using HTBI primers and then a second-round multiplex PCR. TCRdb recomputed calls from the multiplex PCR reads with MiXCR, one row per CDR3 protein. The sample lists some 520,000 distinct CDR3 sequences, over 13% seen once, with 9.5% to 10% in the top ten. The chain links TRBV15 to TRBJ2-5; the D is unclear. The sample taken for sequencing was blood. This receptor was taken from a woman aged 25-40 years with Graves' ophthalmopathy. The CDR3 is CATSRSPQETKYF. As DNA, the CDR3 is TGTGCCACCAGCAGATCTCCTCAAGAGACCAAGTACTTC.